Below, 25 T cell receptor beta chains from the same sample are listed, as sequenced in a study of cytomegalovirus exposure and HLA in healthy donors. The protocol was immunoSEQ multiplex PCR, while the TCRdb copy is restricted to in-frame clones and leaves out a portion. The profile covers about 110,000 clones, with more than 75% appearing a single time and 1.4% to 1.5% taken by the ten largest. The sequenced sample was PBMCs. The origin of the receptors is a woman aged 30 to 39 in good health and CMV-seropositive.

The gene calls are TRBV11-2 and TRBJ2-1, with 9 bases that match TRBD1. Germline CDR1 and CDR2: SGHAT and FQNNGV. The CDR3 loop spans 17 amino acids. Trimming removed 6 bases from V and 10 bases from J; junction bases left unmatched: 19. CDR3 residues: CASRRGSRDRDLFEQFF. CDR3 nucleotide sequence: TGTGCCAGCAGACGAGGTAGCAGGGACAGGGATTTGTTCGAGCAGTTCTTC.

The chain has TRBV6-5 and TRBJ1-4; D is unclear. The CDR3 contains 14 residues. Germline V gives CDR1 MNHEY, CDR2 SVGAGI. V lost 6 bases and J 0 bases, leaving 8 bases between the germline ends. The CDR3 bases are TGTGCCAGCAGCGGTAGCGCAACTAATGAAAAACTGTTTTTT. Amino acid sequence: CASSGSATNEKLFF.

The chain couples TRBV7-9 to TRBJ2-2; a possible D gene is TRBD2 (6 bases). The V gene lost 5 bases and the J gene lost 3 bases, with 19 bases spanning the gap. Germline loops: CDR1 SEHNR, CDR2 FQNEAQ (reference sequence). The CDR3 length is 17 residues. DNA for the CDR3: TGTGCCAGCAGCCTTTACTTCGGGAGAGGGGACACCGGGGAGCTGTTTTTT. Protein product: CASSLYFGRGDTGELFF.

The chain is built from TRBV19 and TRBJ1-2; D gene ambiguous. Germline-derived CDR1 and CDR2 are LNHDA and SQIVND (reference sequence). The germline V and J ends were trimmed by 9 bases and 0 bases, with 11 bases remaining between them. The CDR3 spans 13 residues. CDR3 nucleotide sequence: TGTGCCAGCGCGAGGGTTTCTAACTATGGCTACACCTTC. Its protein product is CASARVSNYGYTF.

This rearrangement joins TRBV10-2 to TRBJ2-7; D not resolved. The CDR3 has 15 residues. Trimming took off 3 bases at V and 2 bases at J, with 14 bases between the two ends. Germline CDR1 and CDR2: WSHSY and SAAADI. The CDR3 sequence: CASSDRWAQPYEQYF. The CDR3 DNA reads as TGCGCCAGCAGTGATCGGTGGGCTCAGCCCTACGAGCAGTACTTC.

CDR3 residues: CASSEGVSGANVLTF. CDR3 nucleotide sequence: TGTGCCAGCAGTGAAGGAGTCTCTGGGGCCAACGTCCTGACTTTC. The genes are TRBV6-1 and TRBJ2-6; D gene unclear. Germline V gives CDR1 MNHNS, CDR2 SASEGT. The length of the CDR3 is 15 residues. V was cut by 1 base and J by 0 bases, with 4 bases left in between.

The gene calls are TRBV18 and TRBJ2-1; perhaps TRBD1 as D (6 bases). The germline CDR1 and CDR2 sequences are KGHSH and LQKENI. Trimming pared 3 bases from V and 3 bases from J, leaving 9 bases between. The CDR3 spans 14 residues. The CDR3 nucleotides read TGTGCCAGCTCACCGATAGGGGGCTACAATGAGCAGTTCTTC. It codes for CASSPIGGYNEQFF.

This clone was picked up one time. This chain links TRBV15 with TRBJ2-1; possible D gene TRBD2, 6 bases. Germline values: CDR1 LNHNV, CDR2 YYDKDF (reference sequence). The V end was cut by 6 bases, the J end by 1 base, with 13 bases between. The CDR3 has 15 amino acids. CDR3 sequence: CATRGDLLSYNEQFF. The CDR3 DNA follows: TGTGCCACCAGGGGGGACTTACTATCCTACAATGAGCAGTTCTTC.

The V gene is TRBV5-1, the J gene TRBJ2-3; D is ambiguous. Germline CDR1 SGHRS, CDR2 YFSETQ. V was pared by 2 bases and J by 5 bases, with 6 bases between. The length of the CDR3 is 12 residues. The CDR3, as DNA: TGCGCCAGCAGCTTAACGCGAGATACGCAGTATTTT. It is translated as CASSLTRDTQYF.

The V and J genes are TRBV28 and TRBJ2-3; the D gene is possibly TRBD1 (6 bases). Germline V gene lookup returns CDR1 MDHEN and CDR2 SYDVKM. V dropped 6 bases and J dropped 3 bases, with 16 bases sitting between them. The CDR3 sequence is 15 residues long. The CDR3 nucleotides read TGTGCCAGCAGGGATACAGGGTTGTGGACAGATACGCAGTATTTT. This translates into CASRDTGLWTDTQYF.

The chain employs TRBV7-9 and TRBJ1-4; no reliable D call. The CDR3 contains 13 residues. Trimming stripped 5 bases from V and 4 bases from J, with 8 bases between. The germline V gene has CDR1 SEHNR and CDR2 FQNEAQ (reference sequence). In DNA, the CDR3 is TGTGCCAGCAGCCTGTCGGTTAATGAAAAACTGTTTTTT. This gives the protein CASSLSVNEKLFF.

The chain is built from TRBV5-1 and TRBJ1-2; D is unclear. Germline V gene data show CDR1 as SGHRS and CDR2 as YFSETQ. This CDR3 is 14 amino acids long. Trimming shortened V by 1 base and J by 4 bases, and 11 bases separated the two germline ends. DNA of the CDR3: TGCGCCAGCAGCTTGTCGCGGTTGGGCTATGGCTACACCTTC. Its translation is CASSLSRLGYGYTF.

This rearrangement joins TRBV30 to TRBJ1-5; 9 bases are a match to TRBD1. The trim removed 5 bases at V and 6 bases at J, leaving 5 bases unmatched. Germline CDR1 reads GTSNPN; CDR2 reads SVGIG (reference sequence). The CDR3 runs to 13 residues. The chain's CDR3 is CAWGDREGQPQHF. DNA for the CDR3: TGTGCCTGGGGGGACAGGGAAGGTCAGCCCCAGCATTTT. The variable domain in full, with the rest retrieved from reference TRBV30 and TRBJ1-5, is SQTIHQWPATLVQPVGSPLSLECTVEGTSNPNLYWYRQAAGRGLQLLFYSVGIGQISSEVPQNLSASRPQDRQFILSSKKLLLSDSGFYLCAWGDREGQPQHFGDGTRLSIL.

The chain joins TRBV7-9 to TRBJ1-4; tentative D call: TRBD1 (6 bases). The CDR3 is made up of 15 amino acids. V lost 5 bases, J lost 0 bases, and 10 bases lay in between. CDR1 is SEHNR, CDR2 FQNEAQ, per germline (reference sequence). The CDR3: CASSRTDATNEKLFF. For the CDR3, the DNA is TGTGCCAGCAGCCGGACAGACGCAACTAATGAAAAACTGTTTTTT.

J is TRBJ1-5 and V is TRBV28, with 7 positions matching TRBD1. CDR1 and CDR2 from the germline V gene are MDHEN and SYDVKM. V shed 1 base, J shed 3 bases, and the junction held 9 bases outside the gene matches. CDR3 length equals 17 residues. The CDR3 sequence: CASSLFVGDSNNQPQHF. Written as DNA, the CDR3 is TGTGCCAGCAGTTTATTTGTGGGGGACAGTAACAATCAGCCCCAGCATTTT.

The V gene is TRBV6-5, the J gene TRBJ2-5; D possibly corresponds to TRBD2 (5 bases). Trimming shortened V by 6 bases and J by 2 bases, and 10 bases separated the two germline ends. This CDR3 is 13 amino acids long. CDR1 and CDR2 from the germline V gene are MNHEY and SVGAGI. This CDR3 reads CASRPSGQETQYF. In DNA form, the CDR3 reads TGTGCCAGCAGGCCGAGCGGTCAAGAGACCCAGTACTTC.

The chain recombines TRBV4-1 with TRBJ2-7; 7 bases line up with TRBD2. Germline values: CDR1 MGHRA, CDR2 YSYEKL. The V gene end was trimmed by 2 bases and the J gene end by 3 bases; junction bases not matched to a gene: 4. The CDR3 totals 14 residues. The CDR3 DNA sequence: TGCGCCAGCAGCCAACTCCGCGGGGGCTACGAGCAGTACTTC. Protein sequence: CASSQLRGGYEQYF.

The genes are TRBV2 and TRBJ2-1, with no clear D. Germline lookup yields CDR1 SNHLY and CDR2 FYNNEI. The V gene lost 8 bases and the J gene lost 5 bases, with 4 bases spanning the gap. This CDR3 region has 10 residues. The CDR3 DNA follows: TGTGCCAGCGAGGACAATGAGCAGTTCTTC. Translating gives CASEDNEQFF.

The V call is TRBV4-3, the J call TRBJ1-1; 8 bases agree with TRBD1. V shed 7 bases and J 4 bases; nucleotides not matched to a gene: 8. Germline V gene data show CDR1 as LGHNA and CDR2 as YSLEER. This CDR3 spans 14 amino acids. The DNA of the CDR3 is TGCGCCAGCACCCGAAAGACAGGGGCCACTGAAGCTTTCTTT. Translation: CASTRKTGATEAFF.

This chain connects TRBV6-4 to TRBJ2-1; 8 nucleotides match TRBD1. The germline gives CDR1 MRHNA, CDR2 SNTAGT. This CDR3 has 14 residues. The V segment lost 5 bases and the J segment 8 bases; nucleotides outside the gene matches: 8. CDR3 residues: CASSPTGGLDEQFF. In DNA, the CDR3 is TGTGCCAGCAGTCCCACAGGGGGTCTGGATGAGCAGTTCTTC.

This chain's CDR3 is CASSLGLRRSEQYF. The CDR3 nucleotides are TGTGCCAGCAGCCTTGGACTACGTCGGAGCGAGCAGTACTTC. The rearrangement joins TRBV7-2 to TRBJ2-7; TRBD2 might be the D (6 bases). V lost 5 bases and J 6 bases, leaving 17 bases between the germline ends. The germline CDR1 and CDR2 sequences are SGHTA and FQGNSA. This CDR3 is built from 14 residues.

The J gene is TRBJ2-2, the V gene TRBV7-8; 10 positions agree with TRBD2. The CDR3 has 16 residues. The V segment lost 1 base and the J segment 6 bases; nucleotides outside the gene matches: 5. Germline loops: CDR1 SGHVS, CDR2 FQNEAQ. CDR3 protein: CASSLVLAGASGELFF. The DNA of the CDR3 is TGTGCCAGCAGCTTAGTGCTAGCGGGGGCGTCCGGGGAGCTGTTTTTT.

This clone has a single count. The V gene is TRBV4-1, the J gene TRBJ2-1; 10 bases are shared with TRBD2. In germline, CDR1 is MGHRA, CDR2 YSYEKL. This CDR3 comprises 16 residues. Trimming cost V 3 bases and J 3 bases; bases outside gene matches: 5. The CDR3 protein is CASSHTSGTHYNEQFF. CDR3 bases: TGCGCCAGCAGCCACACTAGCGGGACCCACTACAATGAGCAGTTCTTC.

The V call is TRBV11-2, the J call TRBJ2-2; 11 nucleotides agree with TRBD2. Trimming took 5 bases from V and 6 from J; bases not matched to a gene: 5. CDR1 and CDR2 from the germline V gene are SGHAT and FQNNGV. The CDR3 sequence is 15 residues long. CDR3 in amino acids: CASSTLLAGAGELFF. The CDR3 coding sequence is TGTGCCAGCAGCACGTTACTAGCGGGAGCCGGGGAGCTGTTTTTT. The variable domain in full, with the rest retrieved from reference TRBV11-2 and TRBJ2-2, is EAGVAQSPRYKIIEKRQSVAFWCNPISGHATLYWYQQILGQGPKLLIQFQNNGVVDDSQLPKDRFSAERLKGVDSTLKIQPAKLEDSAVYLCASSTLLAGAGELFFGEGSRLTVL.

V usage is TRBV5-4 and J usage is TRBJ2-1; 10 bases are a match to TRBD2. CDR1 and CDR2 from the germline V gene are SGHNT and YYREEE (reference sequence). The trim removed 1 base at V and 5 bases at J, leaving 3 bases unmatched. The CDR3 is 15 residues long. CDR3 coding DNA: TGTGCCAGCAGCTTGAAACTAGCGGGGAACAATGAGCAGTTCTTC. Amino acids: CASSLKLAGNNEQFF.